This TCR beta chain was identified during a study of T cell responses to AZD1222 COVID-19 vaccine. For the study at large: Researchers grouped second doses given at about 4 or about 12 weeks into one pool.

Findings and caveats of the study: CD4 TCRs associated with vaccination spanned spike, dominating at 160-218 and 743-854. Clonal diversity may have been underestimated, and the donors were mostly white British, with more females than males. Reportedly, close to half of spike-specific TCRs are directed against unmutated variant regions.

A note on this clone: Its antigen is unknown.

The method was immunoSEQ multiplex PCR; TCRdb's version includes in-frame clones alone and lacks a portion of them. Of roughly 160,000 clones listed, around 90% are singletons. The germline CDR1 and CDR2 sequences are ENHRY and SYGVKD. CDR3 length: 14 residues. V lost 2 bases to trimming and J lost 0 bases, with 5 bases between them. V gene TRBV10-3 combines with J gene TRBJ2-1; the D gene is possibly TRBD2 (5 bases). This sequence was found in an adult in good health. This specimen was peripheral blood, taken on day 0 of AZD1222 vaccination. The chain's CDR3 is CAISETSSYNEQFF. DNA of the CDR3: TGTGCCATCAGTGAGACTAGCTCCTACAATGAGCAGTTCTTC.